These 18 T cell receptor beta chains originate from one sample sequenced in a study of cytomegalovirus exposure and HLA in healthy donors. Vbeta (60) and Jbeta (13) primers were used in the PCR. Clones were sequenced by immunoSEQ multiplex PCR, and TCRdb holds only the in-frame ones, with some missing. The table has about 93,000 clones, about four fifths seen once; the top ten hold under 4%. The material sequenced was PBMCs. These receptors were taken from a man aged 50-60 years in good health and CMV-seronegative.

This chain joins TRBV2 and TRBJ1-6; 12 bases fit TRBD1. Germline V gene sequence: CDR1 SNHLY, CDR2 FYNNEI. The CDR3 spans 18 residues. V trimming: 5 bases; J trimming: 10 bases; junction bases outside the gene matches: 15. The CDR3 is CASSLMSGTGGSGSPLHF. CDR3 DNA: TGTGCCAGCAGTTTAATGTCCGGGACAGGGGGCTCCGGGTCACCCCTCCACTTT.

The gene calls are TRBV19 and TRBJ1-5; 9 positions match TRBD1. Germline V gene lookup returns CDR1 LNHDA and CDR2 SQIVND (reference sequence). V dropped 5 bases and J dropped 7; count of bases not matched to a gene: 6. This CDR3 has 14 amino acids. DNA for the CDR3: TGTGCCAGTAGTTTCGGACAGGGGTACCAGCCCCAGCATTTT. Translating gives CASSFGQGYQPQHF.

This rearrangement joins TRBV5-8 to TRBJ2-2; 14 bases map to TRBD2. V shed 0 bases and J 7 bases; nucleotides not matched to a gene: 5. Germline V gene lookup returns CDR1 SGHTS and CDR2 YDEGEE. The CDR3 has 17 residues. Here the CDR3 reads CASSLVGLAGVIGELFF. DNA for the CDR3: TGTGCCAGCAGCTTGGTGGGACTAGCGGGAGTAATCGGGGAGCTGTTTTTT.

The V and J genes are TRBV5-1 and TRBJ2-1, with 7 nucleotides matching TRBD2. From germline, CDR1 is SGHRS and CDR2 YFSETQ. V trimming: 4 bases; J trimming: 7 bases; junction bases outside the gene matches: 8. This CDR3 has 14 residues. CDR3 sequence reads: CASSTAGRSNEQFF. In DNA form, the CDR3 reads TGCGCCAGCAGCACAGCGGGACGCAGTAATGAGCAGTTCTTC.

V usage is TRBV5-1 and J usage is TRBJ2-5; D not certain. The DNA matches TRBJ2-7 better at its end, which makes the J call doubtful. Per the germline V gene, CDR1 is SGHRS and CDR2 is YFSETQ. The CDR3 loop spans 14 amino acids. The CDR3 reads CASSLGGGHYEQYF. DNA of the CDR3: TGCGCCAGCAGCTTGGGCGGCGGCCACTACGAGCAGTACTTC.

This clone was seen more than once but under ten times. The J gene is TRBJ2-1, the V gene TRBV29-1; maybe TRBD2 (7 bases). This CDR3 comprises 19 residues. CDR1 is SQVTM and CDR2 is ANQGSEA in the germline V gene. Trimming pared 7 bases from V and 0 bases from J, leaving 28 bases between. The CDR3 here is CSARTGLGGLSSSYNEQFF. The DNA for the CDR3 is TGCAGCGCAAGAACCGGACTAGGGGGTCTATCAAGCTCCTACAATGAGCAGTTCTTC.

This chain links TRBV28 with TRBJ1-5; perhaps TRBD1 as D (5 bases). The CDR3 spans 12 residues. V was pared by 2 bases and J by 15 bases, with 14 bases between. Germline V CDR1 and CDR2: MDHEN, SYDVKM. CDR3 residues: CASSLGPQVPHF. CDR3 coding DNA: TGTGCCAGCAGTTTAGGCCCACAGGTACCGCATTTT.

The chain has TRBV11-2 and TRBJ2-7, with TRBD1 identical over 9 bases. Per the germline V gene, CDR1 is SGHAT and CDR2 is FQNNGV. The CDR3 runs to 13 residues. Trimming at V came to 5 bases and at J to 6 bases, leaving 5 bases not matched to a gene. CDR3 in DNA: TGTGCCAGCAGCCAGGGACAGGGCGGCGAGCAGTACTTC. Protein product: CASSQGQGGEQYF.

The V gene is TRBV19, the J gene TRBJ2-3; TRBD2 aligns across 10 bases. CDR1 LNHDA and CDR2 SQIVND come from the germline V gene (reference sequence). With V trimmed by 6 bases and J by 3 bases, 9 bases remained unmatched. CDR3 length: 16 amino acids. The CDR3 DNA reads TGTGCCAGTAGGAGATATAGCGGGAGGACAACAGATACGCAGTATTTT. It translates to CASRRYSGRTTDTQYF.

The chain recombines TRBV5-1 with TRBJ2-3, with D possibly being TRBD2 (6 bases). V dropped 4 bases and J dropped 4 bases, with 19 bases sitting between them. The CDR3 is 16 residues long. Germline V lookup: CDR1 SGHRS, CDR2 YFSETQ. The CDR3 region has the DNA TGCGCCAGCAGCCTGCTCCCTCGGGAGCCGCCAGATACGCAGTATTTT. Its translation: CASSLLPREPPDTQYF.

The chain couples TRBV7-9 to TRBJ2-1; maybe TRBD1 (7 bases). The CDR3 consists of 14 residues. Per germline, CDR1 SEHNR and CDR2 FQNEAQ (reference sequence). Trimming removed 5 bases at V and 6 bases at J, with 14 bases between. This CDR3 reads CASSLGGTVNEQFF. CDR3 DNA: TGTGCCAGCAGCCTGGGCGGGACAGTCAATGAGCAGTTCTTC. Complete variable domain (other parts from reference TRBV7-9 and TRBJ2-1): DTGVSQNPRHKITKRGQNVTFRCDPISEHNRLYWYRQTLGQGPEFLTYFQNEAQLEKSRLLSDRFSAERPKGSFSTLEIQRTEQGDSAMYLCASSLGGTVNEQFFGPGTRLTVL.

This clone was counted a few times. The V gene is TRBV4-1, the J gene TRBJ2-1; TRBD2 aligns across 9 bases. The CDR3 runs to 15 residues. The germline gives CDR1 MGHRA, CDR2 YSYEKL. V shed 5 bases, J shed 6 bases, and the junction held 8 bases outside the gene matches. The CDR3 here is CASSYVMTSGNEQFF. In DNA form, the CDR3 reads TGCGCCAGCAGCTATGTTATGACTAGCGGCAATGAGCAGTTCTTC.

This chain joins TRBV7-9 and TRBJ2-2; D may be TRBD2 (5 bases). Germline V gene sequence: CDR1 SEHNR, CDR2 FQNEAQ (reference sequence). Trimming removed 4 bases from V and 6 bases from J, with 18 bases in between. This CDR3 comprises 16 residues. CDR3 sequence reads: CASSSGNVLRAGELFF. The CDR3 DNA sequence: TGTGCCAGCAGCTCGGGGAATGTTCTACGGGCCGGGGAGCTGTTTTTT.

As regards this clone: Other DNA sequences in this specimen translate into the identical CDR3. This rearrangement joins TRBV28 to TRBJ2-7; D might be TRBD1 (5 bases). Deletions cut 5 bases from V and 2 bases from J, with 7 bases between. Germline assignment: CDR1 MDHEN and CDR2 SYDVKM. The CDR3 contains 12 residues. CDR3 nucleotides: TGTGCCAGCAGTAAGGACACCTACGAGCAGTACTTC. This sequence encodes CASSKDTYEQYF.

The rearrangement uses TRBV5-4 and TRBJ2-3; 7 bases are shared with TRBD1. Trimming at V came to 6 bases and at J to 10 bases, leaving 17 bases not matched to a gene. The CDR3 has 15 residues. CDR1 is SGHNT and CDR2 is YYREEE in the germline V gene (reference sequence). DNA for the CDR3: TGTGCCAGCAAGGGGGCAAGGAACCCCGAGGCACCGCAGTATTTT. Protein sequence: CASKGARNPEAPQYF.

V usage is TRBV9 and J usage is TRBJ2-3, with TRBD2 identical over 7 bases. V shed 0 bases and J 0 bases; nucleotides not matched to a gene: 4. The CDR3 totals 16 residues. Germline CDR1 and CDR2: SGDLS and YYNGEE. The chain's CDR3 is CASSVGLAASTDTQYF. The CDR3 DNA reads TGTGCCAGCAGCGTAGGGCTAGCGGCTAGCACAGATACGCAGTATTTT. The variable domain in full, completed from reference TRBV9 and TRBJ2-3, reads DSGVTQTPKHLITATGQRVTLRCSPRSGDLSVYWYQQSLDQGLQFLIQYYNGEERAKGNILERFSAQQFPDLHSELNLSSLELGDSALYFCASSVGLAASTDTQYFGPGTRLTVL.

The chain is built from TRBV19 and TRBJ2-5, with TRBD1 identical over 8 bases. This CDR3 is 15 amino acids long. V shed 5 bases and J 6 bases; nucleotides not matched to a gene: 11. Per the germline V gene, CDR1 is LNHDA and CDR2 is SQIVND (reference sequence). CDR3 in amino acids: CASSLNRRQGQTQYF. The CDR3 nucleotides are TGTGCCAGTAGTCTAAACCGAAGACAGGGGCAGACCCAGTACTTC. The whole variable domain, filled in from reference TRBV19 and TRBJ2-5, reads DGGITQSPKYLFRKEGQNVTLSCEQNLNHDAMYWYRQDPGQGLRLIYYSQIVNDFQKGDIAEGYSVSREKKESFPLTVTSAQKNPTAFYLCASSLNRRQGQTQYFGPGTRLLVL.

The chain has TRBV28 and TRBJ1-4, with D unresolved. Trimming cost V 5 bases and J 7 bases, with 14 bases left between them. The CDR3 has 14 residues. Germline assignment: CDR1 MDHEN and CDR2 SYDVKM. CDR3 DNA sequence: TGTGCCAGCAGTCCCCTAGGGAGGGTTGAAAAACTGTTTTTT. Its translation is CASSPLGRVEKLFF.